The 20 T cell receptor beta chains in this list originate from one sample, sequenced in a study of shared clonotypes between healthy human individuals. The protocol was immunoSEQ multiplex PCR, while the TCRdb copy is restricted to in-frame clones and leaves out a portion. The sample has more than 400,000 clones, around 80% seen once. Sequencing used PBMCs. These receptors were taken from a woman aged 40 to 50 in good health. Some clones in this sample may be carry-over from other donors' samples.

This clone was seen once. One junction end does not reproduce the germline sequence, and a read error may be involved. V usage is TRBV15 and J usage is TRBJ2-1; 10 bases fit TRBD1. Germline CDR1 is LNHNV and CDR2 is YYDKDF (reference sequence). CDR3 length: 15 amino acids. Written as DNA, the CDR3 is TGTGCCACCAGCCCTACGGGACAGGGGTACACTGAGCAGTTCTTC. This gives the protein CATSPTGQGYTEQFF.

This sequence joins TRBV10-1 and TRBJ2-4; D call uncertain. With 4 bases removed from V and 0 bases from J, the gap between germline ends came to 13 bases. CDR1 WNHNN and CDR2 SYGVQD come from the germline V gene (reference sequence). This CDR3 is built from 16 residues. The CDR3 spells CASSVRSLVAKNIQYF. CDR3 nucleotides: TGCGCCAGCAGTGTGAGGTCGCTCGTAGCCAAAAACATTCAGTACTTC.

Here the CDR3 reads CASSLDRVATEAFF. DNA for the CDR3: TGCGCCAGCAGCTTGGACAGGGTGGCCACTGAAGCTTTCTTT. The rearrangement uses TRBV5-1 and TRBJ1-1; D perhaps matches TRBD1 (6 bases). This CDR3 is built from 14 residues. Looked up from germline, CDR1 is SGHRS and CDR2 is YFSETQ. The germline V and J ends were trimmed by 0 bases and 4 bases, with 10 bases remaining between them.

As regards this clone: Since a far larger clone is one base different, this is likely a read error. In DNA, the CDR3 is TGCAGCGTCGCTGGTACAGGGAACAATGAGCAGTTCTTC. This translates into CSVAGTGNNEQFF. V is TRBV29-1 and J is TRBJ2-1; D might be TRBD1 (6 bases). With 6 bases removed from V and 5 bases from J, the gap between germline ends came to 14 bases. Germline V gene sequence: CDR1 SQVTM, CDR2 ANQGSEA. The CDR3 totals 13 residues.

The V gene is TRBV5-4, the J gene TRBJ2-7; 11 bases line up with TRBD2. V shed 1 base, J shed 6 bases, and the junction held 12 bases outside the gene matches. Germline assignment: CDR1 SGHNT and CDR2 YYREEE (reference sequence). The CDR3 spans 17 residues. CDR3 DNA: TGTGCCAGCAGCTTGTTCAAGGCTAGCGGGAGGATTCGCGAGCAGTACTTC. Translated, it gives CASSLFKASGRIREQYF.

The chain has TRBV5-6 and TRBJ1-2; TRBD1 might be the D (5 bases). This CDR3 has 15 residues. V gave up 5 bases and J gave up 0 bases, with 14 bases separating them. Per the germline V gene, CDR1 is SGHDT and CDR2 is YYEEEE. This CDR3 is CASSSVRAANYGYTF. CDR3 DNA sequence: TGTGCCAGCAGTTCCGTCAGGGCAGCTAACTATGGCTACACCTTC.

The chain has TRBV10-3 and TRBJ2-1; 7 nucleotides line up with TRBD1. From germline, CDR1 is ENHRY and CDR2 SYGVKD. The CDR3 runs 14 residues. V shed 8 bases and J 3 bases; nucleotides not matched to a gene: 7. CDR3 in amino acids: CAIRGQPDYNEQFF. In DNA, the CDR3 is TGTGCCATCCGGGGACAGCCAGACTACAATGAGCAGTTCTTC.

The rearrangement links TRBV4-3 to TRBJ2-3; D uncertain. V dropped 2 bases and J dropped 0 bases, with 12 bases sitting between them. The CDR3 covers 16 residues. CDR1 is LGHNA and CDR2 is YSLEER in the germline V gene. The CDR3 sequence is CASSQQAGSSTDTQYF. CDR3 DNA sequence: TGCGCCAGCAGCCAACAAGCAGGCTCTAGCACAGATACGCAGTATTTT.

The chain combines TRBV1 with TRBJ2-1; TRBD2, the table's D call, lacks a check against the DNA. TRBV1 is recorded as a pseudogene. CDR3 length: 17 residues. The CDR3 nucleotides read TGCACCAGCAGCCAACCCTGCGGGCTAGCCCACTACAATGAGCAGTTCTTC. Its translation: CTSSQPCGLAHYNEQFF.

Written as DNA, the CDR3 is TGTGCCAGCAGCTTAGAACTGACCTCGCCCGTTTACAATGAGCAGTTCTTC. As protein: CASSLELTSPVYNEQFF. The chain uses TRBV5-6 and TRBJ2-1; no clear D. Germline loops: CDR1 SGHDT, CDR2 YYEEEE. The CDR3 totals 17 residues. V was trimmed by 2 bases and J by 4 bases, leaving 19 bases between them.

This clone was found a few times. V usage is TRBV10-3 and J usage is TRBJ1-5, with D unclear. This CDR3 contains 13 residues. CDR1 is ENHRY and CDR2 is SYGVKD in the germline V gene. The germline V and J ends were trimmed by 3 bases and 3 bases, with 6 bases remaining between them. This CDR3 reads CAISDRDNQPQHF. The CDR3, as DNA: TGTGCCATCAGTGACAGAGACAATCAGCCCCAGCATTTT.

V gene TRBV7-2 combines with J gene TRBJ2-7; 9 bases are shared with TRBD1. CDR3 size: 16 residues. The germline V gene encodes CDR1 SGHTA and CDR2 FQGNSA. Trimming at V came to 6 bases and at J to 0 bases, leaving 9 bases not matched to a gene. The CDR3 DNA is TGTGCCAGCAGGAAGGGGACAGGGTTCGGCTCCTACGAGCAGTACTTC. It codes for CASRKGTGFGSYEQYF.

This clone was detected only a few times. The genes are TRBV18 and TRBJ2-1; D unresolved. The CDR3 is 11 residues long. V lost 3 bases to trimming and J lost 8 bases, with 5 bases between them. Per the germline V gene, CDR1 is KGHSH and CDR2 is LQKENI. In DNA form, the CDR3 reads TGTGCCAGCTCACCGTCCGATGAGCAGTTCTTC. Translated, it gives CASSPSDEQFF.

V is TRBV9 and J is TRBJ2-3; weak D call: TRBD2 (6 bases). CDR1 and CDR2 (germline): SGDLS, YYNGEE. Trimming took off 2 bases at V and 5 bases at J, with 18 bases between the two ends. The CDR3 extends over 16 amino acids. Written as DNA, the CDR3 is TGTGCCAGCAGCGTCGTGGGAGGTGCTCGGGGAGATACGCAGTATTTT. Translation: CASSVVGGARGDTQYF.

J is TRBJ2-6 and V is TRBV29-1, with a possible D match to TRBD2 (5 bases). V lost 6 bases, J lost 1 base, and 10 bases lay in between. The CDR3 runs 14 residues. Germline values: CDR1 SQVTM, CDR2 ANQGSEA. CDR3 in DNA: TGCAGCGTAAAAGAGGGTTCTGGGGCCAACGTCCTGACTTTC. Translation gives CSVKEGSGANVLTF.

CDR3 loop: CASRPGTGGVVYTF. The DNA of the CDR3 is TGTGCCAGCAGGCCCGGGACAGGGGGTGTTGTCTACACCTTC. V is TRBV28 and J is TRBJ1-2; the match to TRBD1 covers 11 bases. The germline V gene encodes CDR1 MDHEN and CDR2 SYDVKM. CDR3 length equals 14 residues. Germline trimming cut 6 bases from V and 10 bases from J; bases unmatched to any gene: 10.

A remark on this clone: Since the CDR3 does not end with the conserved phenylalanine or tryptophan, this likely comes from a read error. The DNA is left out, because the CDR3 cannot be placed on it with certainty; the CDR3 is given as TCRdb lists it. CDR3 protein: CAWSVGDWPEL. V usage is TRBV30 and J usage is TRBJ2-7; the table's D call, TRBD2, has no DNA check behind it. CDR1 GTSNPN and CDR2 SVGIG come from the germline V gene (reference sequence). The CDR3 is 11 amino acids in total, end residues counted.

This clone was found a few times. The chain employs TRBV7-3 and TRBJ2-1, with D unresolved. The germline gives CDR1 SGHTA, CDR2 FQGTGA. The ends were cut back, 2 bases at V and 10 bases at J, with 18 bases in the middle. The CDR3 runs to 15 residues. In DNA form, the CDR3 reads TGTGCCAGCAGCTTAGATGGCGGCCCCCGAAGAGAGCAGTTCTTC. Protein: CASSLDGGPRREQFF.

The chain carries TRBV9 and TRBJ2-5; D gene unclear. Germline values: CDR1 SGDLS, CDR2 YYNGEE. This CDR3 has 17 amino acids. V was pared by 0 bases and J by 2 bases, with 17 bases between. In DNA form, the CDR3 reads TGTGCCAGCAGCGTAGGGGTCGGCGCTGGGCTTCAAGAGACCCAGTACTTC. Amino acids: CASSVGVGAGLQETQYF.

The V call is TRBV19, the J call TRBJ2-5, with D possibly being TRBD2 (5 bases). Germline V gene lookup returns CDR1 LNHDA and CDR2 SQIVND (reference sequence). This CDR3 comprises 14 residues. The V end was cut by 4 bases, the J end by 1 base, with 10 bases between. CDR3 in amino acids: CASSTPGIQETQYF. CDR3 DNA: TGTGCCAGTAGTACGCCGGGAATCCAAGAGACCCAGTACTTC.